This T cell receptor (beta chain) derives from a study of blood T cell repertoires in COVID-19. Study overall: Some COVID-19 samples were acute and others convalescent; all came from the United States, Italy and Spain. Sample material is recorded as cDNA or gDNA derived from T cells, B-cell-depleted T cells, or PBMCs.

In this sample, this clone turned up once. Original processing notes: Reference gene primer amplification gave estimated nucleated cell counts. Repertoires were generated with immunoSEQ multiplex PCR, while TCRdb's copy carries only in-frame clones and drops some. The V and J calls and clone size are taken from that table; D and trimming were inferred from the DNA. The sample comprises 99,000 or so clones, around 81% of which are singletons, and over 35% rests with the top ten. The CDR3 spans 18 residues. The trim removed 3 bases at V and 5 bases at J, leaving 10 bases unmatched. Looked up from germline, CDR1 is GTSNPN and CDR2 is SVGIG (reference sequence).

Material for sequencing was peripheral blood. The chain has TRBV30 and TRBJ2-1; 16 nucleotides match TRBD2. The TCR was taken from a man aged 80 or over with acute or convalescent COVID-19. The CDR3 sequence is CAWSPGGLAGGGHNEQFF. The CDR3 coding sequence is TGTGCCTGGAGCCCTGGGGGACTAGCGGGAGGGGGGCACAATGAGCAGTTCTTC.